This T cell receptor (beta chain) was sequenced for a study of T cells after yellow fever vaccination. As for the study in general: Preparation used SMART-Seq v4 Ultra Low Input for the low-cell-number fractions.

Whole-study results and caveats: Booster sampling recovered most clones from primary vaccination (96% CD4, 80% to 90% CD8). FACS-sorted repertoires could contain abundant clonotypes contaminating from the bulk population.

TCR cDNA was made by 5'RACE template switching, adding a universal primer site and UMIs. TCRdb re-derived calls from the 5' RACE reads in MiXCR, one entry per CDR3 protein. The data contain 300,000 to 350,000 distinct CDR3 sequences, 3.5% to 4.5% of them seen just once; the ten biggest clones take up 15% to 20%. This clonotype was detected many times. Its antigen is undetermined. Germline V gene lookup returns CDR1 LNHNV and CDR2 YYDKDF (reference sequence). V lost 1 base and J lost 3; bases outside the gene matches: 5. The CDR3 is 15 residues long. The chain couples TRBV15 to TRBJ2-7, with 8 bases aligning to TRBD1. The sequences come from PBMCs, collected 15 days after the yellow fever booster vaccination. This sequence was found in a man younger than 35 who received the YFV17D yellow fever vaccine. CDR3 sequence reads: CATSRAPGQVYEQYV. The CDR3 region has the DNA TGTGCCACCAGCAGAGCTCCGGGACAGGTCTACGAGCAGTACGTC.